One and the same sample provided the 15 T cell receptor beta chains below, sequenced in a study of OX40 agonist ivuxolimab in advanced cancers. Using immunoSEQ multiplex PCR, the repertoire was profiled, and TCRdb retains in-frame clones only, with some absent. This table holds around 83,000 clones, roughly 89% found once. The specimen was CD4+ or CD8+ T cells sorted from blood, collected in a trial of the OX40 agonist ivuxolimab. Receptor source: an adult with an advanced solid tumor such as melanoma, head and neck, liver or kidney cancer.

This chain connects TRBV28 to TRBJ1-3; the D gene is possibly TRBD1 (5 bases). The V end lost 8 bases, the J end lost 6 bases, and 17 bases lay between the germline ends. CDR1 and CDR2 (germline): MDHEN, SYDVKM. There are 14 residues in the CDR3. Here the CDR3 reads CASRSQGKLNTIYF. The CDR3 DNA sequence: TGTGCCAGCCGATCCCAGGGTAAATTAAACACCATATATTTT.

The chain employs TRBV9 and TRBJ1-4, with a tentative D call TRBD1 (5 bases). There are 13 residues in the CDR3. Germline V CDR1 and CDR2: SGDLS, YYNGEE. With 3 bases removed from V and 10 bases from J, the gap between germline ends came to 13 bases. CDR3 DNA: TGTGCCAGCAGCGGTCCTCAGGGCGCAAAACTGTTTTTT. This translates into CASSGPQGAKLFF.

The rearrangement joins TRBV29-1 to TRBJ2-3; D gene ambiguous. The CDR3 runs to 11 residues. Germline CDR1 and CDR2: SQVTM and ANQGSEA. Deletions cut 4 bases from V and 9 bases from J, with 11 bases between. The CDR3 is CSVVAETTQYF. CDR3 coding DNA: TGCAGCGTTGTCGCTGAGACCACGCAGTATTTT.

The CDR3 sequence is CASSERGTSGIFYEQYF. In nucleotides, the CDR3 is TGTGCCAGCAGTGAAAGGGGGACTAGCGGGATTTTCTACGAGCAGTACTTC. The V gene is TRBV6-1, the J gene TRBJ2-7; 13 bases map to TRBD2. The CDR3 runs 17 residues. Germline loops: CDR1 MNHNS, CDR2 SASEGT. V dropped 2 bases and J dropped 3; count of bases not matched to a gene: 7.

The chain is built from TRBV30 and TRBJ2-7; D is ambiguous. Germline CDR1 reads GTSNPN; CDR2 reads SVGIG (reference sequence). CDR3 length: 11 residues. The V and J ends lost 0 bases and 3 bases respectively, with 3 bases between them. Written as DNA, the CDR3 is TGTGCCTGGAGTGTAGGCTACGAGCAGTACTTC. Its protein is CAWSVGYEQYF.

This clone appeared a few times. The V and J genes are TRBV16 and TRBJ1-5; a weak D match, TRBD1 (5 bases). This CDR3 spans 15 amino acids. V lost 2 bases to trimming and J lost 7 bases, with 15 bases between them. Germline assignment: CDR1 KGHSY and CDR2 FQNENV. In nucleotides, the CDR3 is TGTGCCAGCAGCCAAGGTATCCAGGGTGGACAGCCCCAGCATTTT. This gives the protein CASSQGIQGGQPQHF.

The chain combines TRBV7-9 with TRBJ2-5, with TRBD2 as a possible D gene (6 bases). Germline CDR1 and CDR2: SEHNR and FQNEAQ (reference sequence). The germline V and J ends were trimmed by 2 bases and 7 bases, with 14 bases remaining between them. The CDR3 is 14 amino acids. The CDR3, as DNA: TGTGCCAGCAGCTTAAGGGCGGGGCCGGGGACCCAGTACTTC. It translates to CASSLRAGPGTQYF.

The chain employs TRBV11-1 and TRBJ2-1; no clear D. The germline V gene has CDR1 SGHAT and CDR2 FQDESV (reference sequence). The CDR3 runs 14 residues. V was clipped by 4 bases and J by 5 bases, with 12 bases between them. The CDR3 DNA is TGTGCCAGCAGCTCAGGACCGGCGAACAATGAGCAGTTCTTC. Protein: CASSSGPANNEQFF.

The chain links TRBV20-1 to TRBJ2-7; D is undetermined. The CDR3 runs to 9 residues. CDR1 and CDR2 (germline): DFQATT, SNEGSKA (reference sequence). CDR3 sequence: CSPSLEQYF. The CDR3 nucleotides read TGCAGCCCCTCTCTCGAGCAGTACTTC.

In nucleotides, the CDR3 is TGTGCCAGCAAAGGGGGGAGCATGACAGATACGCAGTATTTT. It yields the protein CASKGGSMTDTQYF. The chain has TRBV6-6 and TRBJ2-3, with D possibly called TRBD1 or TRBD2 (6 bases each). From germline, CDR1 is MNHNY and CDR2 SVGAGI (reference sequence). The CDR3 has 14 amino acids. The V end was cut by 7 bases, the J end by 3 bases, with 14 bases between.

The rearrangement uses TRBV28 and TRBJ1-3; the match to TRBD1 covers 8 bases. The V segment lost 7 bases and the J segment 0 bases; nucleotides outside the gene matches: 8. The germline V gene has CDR1 MDHEN and CDR2 SYDVKM. The CDR3 length is 16 residues. The CDR3 nucleotides are TGTGCCAGCAAGGGACAGGCCGTTTTCTCTGGAAACACCATATATTTT. Its protein is CASKGQAVFSGNTIYF.

There are a few counts of this clone. The rearrangement joins TRBV7-9 to TRBJ1-1; 7 bases line up with TRBD1. CDR3 length: 14 residues. With V trimmed by 1 base and J by 1 base, 0 bases remained unmatched. The V gene's germline CDR1 is SEHNR and CDR2 FQNEAQ (reference sequence). The chain's CDR3 is CASSLEGANTEAFF. DNA for the CDR3: TGTGCCAGCAGCTTAGAGGGGGCGAACACTGAAGCTTTCTTT.

The chain has TRBV11-3 and TRBJ2-7, with D uncertain. The CDR3 is made up of 13 amino acids. CDR1 and CDR2 from the germline V gene are SGHNT and YENEEA. V lost 5 bases and J lost 3, with 11 bases in between. The CDR3 DNA reads TGTGCCAGCAGCCAGATCGAAAACTACGAGCAGTACTTC. Translation: CASSQIENYEQYF. The full variable domain, completed using reference TRBV11-3 and TRBJ2-7, is EAGVVQSPRYKIIEKKQPVAFWCNPISGHNTLYWYLQNLGQGPELLIRYENEEAVDDSQLPKDRFSAERLKGVDSTLKIQPAELGDSAVYLCASSQIENYEQYFGPGTRLTVT.

The chain joins TRBV6-4 to TRBJ2-2; TRBD1 might be the D (5 bases). Germline V CDR1 and CDR2: MRHNA, SNTAGT. The CDR3 length is 14 residues. Trimming took off 4 bases at V and 5 bases at J, with 11 bases between the two ends. In DNA form, the CDR3 reads TGTGCCAGCAGTGGACAGTCTTGGACCGGGGAGCTGTTTTTT. Its translation: CASSGQSWTGELFF.

The V gene is TRBV2, the J gene TRBJ1-5; TRBD1 matches 10 bases. The CDR3 is 18 amino acids. Germline V CDR1 and CDR2: SNHLY, FYNNEI. The ends lost 1 base at V and 1 base at J; junction bases unmatched: 7. CDR3 in DNA: TGTGCCAGCAGTGAAGTGGGACAGGGGTCGTTCAGCAATCAGCCCCAGCATTTT. This codes for CASSEVGQGSFSNQPQHF.